A single sample gave rise to the 28 T cell receptor beta chains below, sequenced in a study of CD8 T cells in ankylosing spondylitis. TCRdb analysed the 5' RACE reads with MiXCR anew, one entry per CDR3 protein. Among roughly 39,000 distinct CDR3 sequences, around 2.9% were seen once, and the ten largest hold about 4.8%. Source material: blood, either unsorted or a sorted T cell fraction (not recorded which). All receptors derive from a male donor with ankylosing spondylitis or in good health (not recorded which).

This clonotype appeared many times. This chain joins TRBV9 and TRBJ1-5; D is ambiguous. This CDR3 has 14 residues. CDR1 and CDR2 from the germline V gene are SGDLS and YYNGEE. V lost 3 bases and J lost 7, with 14 bases in between. CDR3 DNA sequence: TGTGCCAGCAGCGCCGCTACGGTTTTCCAGCCCCAGCATTTT. Translation gives CASSAATVFQPQHF.

There are many counts of this clonotype. The rearrangement joins TRBV9 to TRBJ1-1; perhaps TRBD1 as D (6 bases). Germline lookup yields CDR1 SGDLS and CDR2 YYNGEE. CDR3 length equals 16 residues. Trimming took 0 bases from V and 1 from J, leaving 13 bases between them. The DNA for the CDR3 is TGTGCCAGCAGCGTAGACCCACAGGGACCGAACACTGAAGCTTTCTTT. Translation: CASSVDPQGPNTEAFF.

The table lists this clonotype with many counts. The chain is built from TRBV9 and TRBJ2-3; tentatively, D is TRBD1 or TRBD2 (5 bases each). Germline CDR1 reads SGDLS; CDR2 reads YYNGEE. Trimming took off 5 bases at V and 3 bases at J, with 7 bases between the two ends. This CDR3 comprises 12 residues. Here the CDR3 reads CASSWGTDTQYF. The CDR3 nucleotides are TGTGCCAGCAGTTGGGGGACAGATACGCAGTATTTT.

Many counts were recorded for this clonotype. The CDR3 loop reads CASSVGGQIQETQYF. CDR3 nucleotides: TGTGCCAGCAGCGTAGGGGGACAGATCCAAGAGACCCAGTACTTC. The chain is built from TRBV9 and TRBJ2-5; 7 nucleotides match TRBD1. The junction had 3 bases not matched to a gene; V was cut back by 0 bases and J by 1 base. This CDR3 contains 15 residues. Germline CDR1 SGDLS, CDR2 YYNGEE.

This clonotype was picked up many times. This chain uses TRBV9 with TRBJ2-7; 8 nucleotides agree with TRBD1. Looked up from germline, CDR1 is SGDLS and CDR2 is YYNGEE. V lost 2 bases and J lost 2; bases outside the gene matches: 6. This CDR3 region has 15 residues. The CDR3, as DNA: TGTGCCAGCAGCGTCGGGACAGGAAGTACCTACGAGCAGTACTTC. This gives the protein CASSVGTGSTYEQYF.

This clonotype was recorded many times. J is TRBJ2-4 and V is TRBV19; D is ambiguous. Germline V gene sequence: CDR1 LNHDA, CDR2 SQIVND (reference sequence). CDR3 length: 17 amino acids. V was cut by 7 bases and J by 2 bases, with 21 bases left in between. The CDR3 reads CASIKSPRRRSKNIQYF. As DNA, the CDR3 is TGTGCCAGTATCAAGAGCCCGCGTCGGAGATCCAAAAACATTCAGTACTTC.

This clonotype was observed many times. This chain uses TRBV20-1 with TRBJ1-4; 7 bases fit TRBD1. Germline CDR1 DFQATT, CDR2 SNEGSKA (reference sequence). This CDR3 has 13 residues. J lost 5 bases, V lost 5 bases, and 5 bases had no gene match. The CDR3 DNA reads TGCAGTGCTGAAGGGGGCAGGAATGAAAAACTGTTTTTT. Protein product: CSAEGGRNEKLFF.

There are many counts of this clonotype. This chain joins TRBV9 and TRBJ2-2; perhaps TRBD2 as D (6 bases). CDR1 and CDR2 from the germline V gene are SGDLS and YYNGEE. The CDR3 is 16 amino acids. Trimming left V 0 bases short and J 7 bases short, with 16 bases between. CDR3 residues: CASSVVGYMGGGELFF. The CDR3 nucleotides are TGTGCCAGCAGCGTAGTGGGGTATATGGGAGGCGGGGAGCTGTTTTTT.

This clonotype is medium-sized (0.01 to 0.1%) in the sample. In DNA, the CDR3 is TGTGCCAGCAGCGTAGATGGTCTAGCGGGGAGCTCCTACGAGCAGTACTTC. It yields the protein CASSVDGLAGSSYEQYF. The gene calls are TRBV9 and TRBJ2-7; 9 bases line up with TRBD2. V dropped 0 bases and J dropped 0; count of bases not matched to a gene: 7. In germline, CDR1 is SGDLS, CDR2 YYNGEE. The CDR3 runs to 17 residues.

The sample holds many counts of this clonotype. The chain recombines TRBV9 with TRBJ1-2, with D unclear. V gave up 1 base and J gave up 0 bases, with 7 bases separating them. There are 14 residues in the CDR3. In germline, CDR1 is SGDLS, CDR2 YYNGEE. The CDR3 bases are TGTGCCAGCAGCGTAAACACAGCTAACTATGGCTACACCTTC. It codes for CASSVNTANYGYTF.

Many counts were recorded for this clonotype. The chain uses TRBV9 and TRBJ2-7; D may be TRBD2 (5 bases). Germline assignment: CDR1 SGDLS and CDR2 YYNGEE. CDR3 size: 14 residues. V dropped 0 bases and J dropped 2 bases, with 9 bases sitting between them. CDR3 residues: CASSVGTLAYEQYF. The DNA of the CDR3 is TGTGCCAGCAGCGTAGGGACTCTTGCCTACGAGCAGTACTTC.

The chain combines TRBV23-1 with TRBJ2-7; 12 positions match TRBD2. TRBV23-1 is identified as an open reading frame with a role that is uncertain. V shed 3 bases, J shed 5 bases, and the junction held 17 bases outside the gene matches. The CDR3 is 19 amino acids. In nucleotides, the CDR3 is TGCGCCAGCAGTCACCAAAAAGGGGCGGGACTAGCGGGTTTCCACGAGCAGTACTTC. Translation gives CASSHQKGAGLAGFHEQYF.

Ten or more counts support this clonotype. The V and J genes are TRBV9 and TRBJ2-7; TRBD2 aligns across 7 bases. The CDR3 consists of 15 residues. Trimming removed 0 bases from V and 2 bases from J; junction bases left unmatched: 5. Germline CDR1 is SGDLS and CDR2 is YYNGEE. CDR3 region: CASSVEAGSTYEQYF. DNA of the CDR3: TGTGCCAGCAGCGTAGAAGCGGGATCCACCTACGAGCAGTACTTC.

This clonotype occurred a few times. The rearrangement uses TRBV9 and TRBJ2-3, with 7 bases fitting TRBD2. The CDR3 loop spans 15 amino acids. With 0 bases clipped from V and 4 bases from J, the junction kept 5 bases outside the gene matches. Germline V lookup: CDR1 SGDLS, CDR2 YYNGEE. CDR3 in DNA: TGTGCCAGCAGCGTAGGCGTGGGAGGGCCAGATACGCAGTATTTT. Amino acids: CASSVGVGGPDTQYF.

This clonotype appeared many times. The chain joins TRBV9 to TRBJ1-2, with 7 bases lining up with TRBD1. CDR3 length: 15 amino acids. Germline loops: CDR1 SGDLS, CDR2 YYNGEE. J was trimmed by 3 bases and V by 2 bases; bases with no gene match: 7. This CDR3 is CASSVNWQGDYGYTF. The CDR3 DNA follows: TGTGCCAGCAGCGTCAATTGGCAGGGGGACTATGGCTACACCTTC.

For this clonotype: This could be a read error, since a much larger clone is one nucleotide away. The genes are TRBV9 and TRBJ2-2, with 7 bases fitting TRBD2. The CDR3 contains 16 residues. Germline lookup yields CDR1 SGDLS and CDR2 YYNGEE. The CDR3 reads CVSSALGLRNPGELFF. The CDR3 nucleotides are TGTGTCAGCAGCGCCCTGGGACTAAGGAATCCCGGGGAGCTGTTTTTT.

There are many counts of this clonotype. This chain connects TRBV9 to TRBJ1-3, with D tentatively TRBD1 (5 bases). Germline V gene sequence: CDR1 SGDLS, CDR2 YYNGEE. Trimming removed 4 bases at V and 3 bases at J, with 8 bases between. CDR3 length: 13 residues. The CDR3 spells CASSSGLGNTIYF. CDR3 coding DNA: TGTGCCAGCAGCTCAGGGCTTGGAAACACCATATATTTT.

This clonotype showed up many times. This chain links TRBV9 with TRBJ2-5; D assignment may be TRBD1 or TRBD2 (5 bases each). Germline loops: CDR1 SGDLS, CDR2 YYNGEE. The CDR3 consists of 13 residues. Trimming stripped 3 bases from V and 9 bases from J, with 15 bases between. The CDR3 protein is CASSDRGQTAQYF. The CDR3 DNA is TGTGCCAGCAGCGACCGGGGCCAGACGGCCCAGTACTTC.

Ten or more counts support this clonotype. This chain connects TRBV9 to TRBJ1-6; D call uncertain. The CDR3 consists of 13 residues. Germline CDR1 reads SGDLS; CDR2 reads YYNGEE. The V end lost 0 bases, the J end lost 9 bases, and 7 bases lay between the germline ends. The CDR3 is CASSVGGLSPLHF. Here the CDR3 DNA reads TGTGCCAGCAGCGTAGGAGGGCTTTCACCCCTCCACTTT.

In its sample, this clonotype was seen many times. DNA of the CDR3: TGTGCCAGCAGCGTAGGGCCAGTGGGGGAGCAGTACTTC. Translation gives CASSVGPVGEQYF. The chain recombines TRBV9 with TRBJ2-7; D gene unclear. The CDR3 runs to 13 residues. Trimming took 0 bases from V and 7 from J, leaving 11 bases between them. In germline, CDR1 is SGDLS, CDR2 YYNGEE.

Only a few counts were recorded for this clonotype. The V call is TRBV9, the J call TRBJ2-7, with a possible D match to TRBD1 (6 bases). V was shortened by 4 bases and J by 3 bases, with 17 bases between the two germline ends. CDR1 is SGDLS and CDR2 is YYNGEE in the germline V gene. The CDR3 has 15 amino acids. The CDR3 DNA reads as TGTGCCAGCAGCCCCGGAGGCTCAGGGGTCTACGAGCAGTACTTC. This gives the protein CASSPGGSGVYEQYF.

The table lists this clonotype with many counts. V gene TRBV9 combines with J gene TRBJ1-1; TRBD1 might be the D (5 bases). The length of the CDR3 is 16 residues. Trimming took off 6 bases at V and 1 base at J, with 19 bases between the two ends. CDR1 and CDR2 (germline): SGDLS, YYNGEE. The CDR3 sequence is CASTPMGGVGNTEAFF. CDR3 nucleotides: TGTGCCAGCACCCCCATGGGAGGGGTTGGGAACACTGAAGCTTTCTTT. The full variable domain, rest sourced from reference TRBV9 and TRBJ1-1, is DSGVTQTPKHLITATGQRVTLRCSPRSGDLSVYWYQQSLDQGLQFLIQYYNGEERAKGNILERFSAQQFPDLHSELNLSSLELGDSALYFCASTPMGGVGNTEAFFGQGTRLTVV.

This clonotype has ten or more counts. The rearrangement uses TRBV9 and TRBJ1-1; 7 bases are a match to TRBD1. Trimming cost V 4 bases and J 9 bases; bases outside gene matches: 9. This CDR3 has 13 residues. CDR1 is SGDLS, CDR2 YYNGEE, per germline. The CDR3: CASSSIRGAKAFF. In DNA, the CDR3 is TGTGCCAGCAGCTCTATCAGGGGGGCGAAAGCTTTCTTT.

This clonotype was observed many times. The rearrangement uses TRBV9 and TRBJ1-3; D is undetermined. Per the germline V gene, CDR1 is SGDLS and CDR2 is YYNGEE. CDR3 size: 13 residues. V was shortened by 4 bases and J by 4 bases, with 9 bases between the two germline ends. The CDR3 sequence: CASSPLQGNTIYF. The CDR3 DNA is TGTGCCAGCAGCCCCCTACAGGGAAACACCATATATTTT.

This clonotype was seen repeatedly, ten times or more. The chain has TRBV9 and TRBJ2-3; TRBD1 matches 9 bases. The junction had 4 bases not matched to a gene; V was cut back by 4 bases and J by 1 base. The length of the CDR3 is 15 residues. Per the germline V gene, CDR1 is SGDLS and CDR2 is YYNGEE. The chain's CDR3 is CASSLRQGGTDTQYF. The CDR3 DNA follows: TGTGCCAGCAGCCTTCGACAGGGGGGCACAGATACGCAGTATTTT.

This clonotype was found many times. The V and J genes are TRBV9 and TRBJ2-1; TRBD2 matches 12 bases. J lost 4 bases, V lost 2 bases, and 7 bases had no gene match. CDR3 length equals 17 residues. Germline values: CDR1 SGDLS, CDR2 YYNGEE. CDR3 region: CASSVRTSGNIYNEQFF. The CDR3 region has the DNA TGTGCCAGCAGCGTGCGGACTAGCGGGAATATATACAATGAGCAGTTCTTC. Full variable domain (remainder filled in from reference TRBV9 and TRBJ2-1): DSGVTQTPKHLITATGQRVTLRCSPRSGDLSVYWYQQSLDQGLQFLIQYYNGEERAKGNILERFSAQQFPDLHSELNLSSLELGDSALYFCASSVRTSGNIYNEQFFGPGTRLTVL.

This clonotype was counted at least ten times. The gene calls are TRBV9 and TRBJ2-7; 12 bases align to TRBD1. The V gene end was trimmed by 3 bases and the J gene end by 3 bases; junction bases not matched to a gene: 4. This CDR3 contains 15 residues. From germline, CDR1 is SGDLS and CDR2 YYNGEE. CDR3 amino acids: CASSGGQGALYEQYF. CDR3 nucleotides: TGTGCCAGCAGCGGGGGACAGGGGGCTCTCTACGAGCAGTACTTC.

This clonotype was seen ten or more times. The chain couples TRBV9 to TRBJ1-5; D is unresolved. The V and J ends lost 3 bases and 4 bases respectively, with 14 bases between them. CDR3 size: 15 residues. The germline CDR1 and CDR2 sequences are SGDLS and YYNGEE. CDR3 bases: TGTGCCAGCAGCGCCAGCGGCCATGGAAATCAGCCCCAGCATTTT. This translates into CASSASGHGNQPQHF.